This T cell receptor (beta chain) came from a study of OX40 agonist ivuxolimab in advanced cancers. The overall study: Patients received ivuxolimab, an agonistic anti-OX40 (CD134) antibody. The study gave patients intravenous ivuxolimab at 0.01 to 10 mg/kg every 2 weeks.

Assay: immunoSEQ multiplex PCR; the TCRdb copy retains only in-frame clones and omits some. In the table there are roughly 100,000 clones, 70% to 85% of which are singletons. The length of the CDR3 is 16 residues. Germline V gene sequence: CDR1 SGHTA, CDR2 FQGNSA. The V and J ends lost 0 bases and 6 bases, in that order; junction bases with no gene match: 8. The study, taken as a whole, reports: There were, on average, more expanded clones in CD8+ T cells than in CD4+.

With respect to this clone: No antigen is known for it.

V and J are TRBV7-2 and TRBJ1-5; 7 nucleotides match TRBD1. The TCR was taken from an adult with an advanced solid tumor such as melanoma, head and neck, liver or kidney cancer. The sequences come from CD4+ or CD8+ T cells sorted from blood, collected in a trial of the OX40 agonist ivuxolimab. The CDR3 sequence is CASSLAGRGSIQPQHF. CDR3 DNA: TGTGCCAGCAGCTTAGCGGGCAGGGGGAGTATTCAGCCCCAGCATTTT. Looking up the rest from reference TRBV7-2 and TRBJ1-5 gives the full variable domain: GAGVSQSPSNKVTEKGKDVELRCDPISGHTALYWYRQSLGQGLEFLIYFQGNSAPDKSGLPSDRFSAERTGGSVSTLTIQRTQQEDSAVYLCASSLAGRGSIQPQHFGDGTRLSIL.